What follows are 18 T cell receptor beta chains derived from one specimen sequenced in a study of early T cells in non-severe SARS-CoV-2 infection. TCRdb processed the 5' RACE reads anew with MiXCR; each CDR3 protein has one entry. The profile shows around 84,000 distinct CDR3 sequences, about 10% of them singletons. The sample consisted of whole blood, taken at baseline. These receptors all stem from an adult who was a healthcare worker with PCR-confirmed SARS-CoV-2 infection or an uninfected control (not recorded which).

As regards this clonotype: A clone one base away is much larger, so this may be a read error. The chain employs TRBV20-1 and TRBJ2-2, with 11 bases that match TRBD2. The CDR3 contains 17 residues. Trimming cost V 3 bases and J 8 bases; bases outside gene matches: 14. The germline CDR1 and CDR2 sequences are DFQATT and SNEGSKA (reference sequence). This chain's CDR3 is CSASGWGLADSQGELFF. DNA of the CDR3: TGCAGTGCTAGTGGGTGGGGACTAGCGGACTCCCAAGGGGAGCTGTTTTTT.

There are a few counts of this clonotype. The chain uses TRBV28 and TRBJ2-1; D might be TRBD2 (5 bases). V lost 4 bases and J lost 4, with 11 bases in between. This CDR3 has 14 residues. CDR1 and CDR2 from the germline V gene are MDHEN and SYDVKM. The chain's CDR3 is CASSSHGGYNEQFF. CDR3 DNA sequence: TGTGCCAGCAGTTCACACGGAGGTTACAATGAGCAGTTCTTC.

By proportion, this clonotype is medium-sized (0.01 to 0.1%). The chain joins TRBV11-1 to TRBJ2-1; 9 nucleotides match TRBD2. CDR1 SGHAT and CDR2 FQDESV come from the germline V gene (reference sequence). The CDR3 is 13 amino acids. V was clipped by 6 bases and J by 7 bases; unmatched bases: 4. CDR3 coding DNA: TGTGCCAGCAGTAGGACTAGCGAGAATGAGCAGTTCTTC. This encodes CASSRTSENEQFF.

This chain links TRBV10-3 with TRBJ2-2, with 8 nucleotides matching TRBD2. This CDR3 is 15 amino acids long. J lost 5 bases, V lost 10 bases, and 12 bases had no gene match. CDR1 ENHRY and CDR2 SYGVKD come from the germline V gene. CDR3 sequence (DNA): TGTGCCACCCACCCCACTAGCGGCGTTACCGGGGAGCTGTTTTTT. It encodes CATHPTSGVTGELFF.

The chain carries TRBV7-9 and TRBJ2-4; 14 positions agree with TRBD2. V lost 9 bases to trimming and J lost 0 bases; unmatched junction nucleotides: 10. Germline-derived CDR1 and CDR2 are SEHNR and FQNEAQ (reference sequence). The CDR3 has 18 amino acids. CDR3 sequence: CASSTPGLAGVAKNIQYF. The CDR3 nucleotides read TGTGCCAGTTCCACGCCGGGACTAGCGGGAGTAGCCAAAAACATTCAGTACTTC.

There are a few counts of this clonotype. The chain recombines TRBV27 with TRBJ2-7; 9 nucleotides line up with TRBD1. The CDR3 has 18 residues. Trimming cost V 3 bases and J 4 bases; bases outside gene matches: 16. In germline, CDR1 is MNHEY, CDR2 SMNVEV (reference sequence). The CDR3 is CASSLNRGLVPGGYEQYF. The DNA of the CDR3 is TGTGCCAGCAGTTTGAACAGGGGGCTCGTGCCCGGGGGTTACGAGCAGTACTTC.

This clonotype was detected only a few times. The CDR3 here is CASSEGLAGVNEQFF. The CDR3 nucleotides read TGTGCCAGCTCCGAAGGACTAGCGGGAGTTAATGAGCAGTTCTTC. The chain combines TRBV18 with TRBJ2-1; 13 positions agree with TRBD2. The CDR3 loop spans 15 amino acids. The trim removed 6 bases at V and 7 bases at J, leaving 6 bases unmatched. Germline CDR1 KGHSH, CDR2 LQKENI.

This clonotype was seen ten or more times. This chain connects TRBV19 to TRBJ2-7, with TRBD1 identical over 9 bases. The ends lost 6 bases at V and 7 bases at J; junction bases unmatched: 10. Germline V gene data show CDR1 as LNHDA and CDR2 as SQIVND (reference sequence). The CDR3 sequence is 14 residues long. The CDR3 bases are TGTGCCAGTAGAAGAACAGGGGGCAATGGAGAGCAGTACTTC. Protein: CASRRTGGNGEQYF. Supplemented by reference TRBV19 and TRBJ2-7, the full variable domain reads DGGITQSPKYLFRKEGQNVTLSCEQNLNHDAMYWYRQDPGQGLRLIYYSQIVNDFQKGDIAEGYSVSREKKESFPLTVTSAQKNPTAFYLCASRRTGGNGEQYFGPGTRLTVT.

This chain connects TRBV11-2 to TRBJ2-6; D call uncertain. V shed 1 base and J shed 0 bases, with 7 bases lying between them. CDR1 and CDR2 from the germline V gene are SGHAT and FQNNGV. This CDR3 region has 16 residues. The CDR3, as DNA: TGTGCCAGCAGCTTAGCGGTCCGCTCTGGGGCCAACGTCCTGACTTTC. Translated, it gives CASSLAVRSGANVLTF.

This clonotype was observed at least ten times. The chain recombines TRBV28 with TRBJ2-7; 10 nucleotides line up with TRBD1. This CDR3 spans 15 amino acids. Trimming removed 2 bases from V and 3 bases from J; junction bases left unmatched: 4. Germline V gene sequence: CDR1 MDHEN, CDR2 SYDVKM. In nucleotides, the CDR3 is TGTGCCAGCAGTTTAGGCGGGACAGGGGTCTACGAGCAGTACTTC. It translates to CASSLGGTGVYEQYF.

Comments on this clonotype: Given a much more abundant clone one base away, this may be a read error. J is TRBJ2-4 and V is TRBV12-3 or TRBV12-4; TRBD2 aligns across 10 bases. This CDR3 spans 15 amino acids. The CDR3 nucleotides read TGTGCCAGCAGTCTAGCGGGAGTGGCCAAAAACATTCGGTACTTC. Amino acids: CASSLAGVAKNIRYF.

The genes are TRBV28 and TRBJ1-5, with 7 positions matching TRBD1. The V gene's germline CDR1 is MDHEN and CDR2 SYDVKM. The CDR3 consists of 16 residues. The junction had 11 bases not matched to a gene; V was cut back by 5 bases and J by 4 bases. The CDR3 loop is CASSPADRAPNQPQHF. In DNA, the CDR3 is TGTGCCAGCAGTCCAGCAGACAGGGCGCCAAATCAGCCCCAGCATTTT.

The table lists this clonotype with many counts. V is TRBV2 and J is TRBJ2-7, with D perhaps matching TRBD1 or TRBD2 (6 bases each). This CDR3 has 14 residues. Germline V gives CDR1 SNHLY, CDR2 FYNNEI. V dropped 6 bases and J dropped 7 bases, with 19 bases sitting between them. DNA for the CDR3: TGTGCCAGCAGCATGACAGGCCCAGGAGGGGAGCAGTACTTC. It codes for CASSMTGPGGEQYF.

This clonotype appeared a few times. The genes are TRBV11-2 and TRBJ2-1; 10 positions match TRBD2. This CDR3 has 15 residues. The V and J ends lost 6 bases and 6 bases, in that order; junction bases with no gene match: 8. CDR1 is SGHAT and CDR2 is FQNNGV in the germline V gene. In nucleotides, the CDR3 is TGTGCCAGCAGGAGGGCTAGCGGGAGTGGCAATGAGCAGTTCTTC. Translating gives CASRRASGSGNEQFF. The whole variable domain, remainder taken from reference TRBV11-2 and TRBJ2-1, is EAGVAQSPRYKIIEKRQSVAFWCNPISGHATLYWYQQILGQGPKLLIQFQNNGVVDDSQLPKDRFSAERLKGVDSTLKIQPAKLEDSAVYLCASRRASGSGNEQFFGPGTRLTVL.

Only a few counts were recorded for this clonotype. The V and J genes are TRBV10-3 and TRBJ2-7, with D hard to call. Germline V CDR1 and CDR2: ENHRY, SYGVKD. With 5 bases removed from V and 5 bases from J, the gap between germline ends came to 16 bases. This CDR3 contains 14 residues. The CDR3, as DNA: TGTGCCATCAGTTCCCCGGGTAGGAAAAACGAGCAGTACTTC. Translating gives CAISSPGRKNEQYF.

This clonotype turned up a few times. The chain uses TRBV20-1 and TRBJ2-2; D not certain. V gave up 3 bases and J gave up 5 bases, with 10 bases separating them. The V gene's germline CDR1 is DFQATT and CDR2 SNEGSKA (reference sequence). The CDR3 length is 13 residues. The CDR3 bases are TGCAGTGCTAGTTCGCAGCCTACCGGGGAGCTGTTTTTT. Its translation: CSASSQPTGELFF.

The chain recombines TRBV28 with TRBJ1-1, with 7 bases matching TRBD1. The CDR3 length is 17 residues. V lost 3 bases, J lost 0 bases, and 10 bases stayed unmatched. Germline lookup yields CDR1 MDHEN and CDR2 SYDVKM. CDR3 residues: CASSFWDSRRMNTEAFF. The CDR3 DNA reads TGTGCCAGCAGTTTTTGGGACAGCCGGAGGATGAACACTGAAGCTTTCTTT.

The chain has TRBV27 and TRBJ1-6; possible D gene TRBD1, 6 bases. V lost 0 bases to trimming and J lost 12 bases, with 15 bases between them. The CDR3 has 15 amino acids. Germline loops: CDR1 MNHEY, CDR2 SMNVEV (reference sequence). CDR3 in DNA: TGTGCCAGCAGTTTATCCGGGGACATCGCCTTACCCCTCCACTTT. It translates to CASSLSGDIALPLHF.